This passage covers 2 T cell receptor beta chains from one sample sequenced in a study of STAT3 mutations in large granular lymphocyte leukemia. The study's findings and limits: Every T-LGLL patient had at least one immunodominant TCRbeta clonotype.

The table came from immunoSEQ multiplex PCR; TCRdb's copy has only in-frame clones and leaves some out. Of about 16,000 clones in the sample, around four fifths were seen once. Their antigen targets remain unknown. The sequenced sample consisted of peripheral blood mononuclear cells. The origin of the receptors is a man aged 45-60 years with T-cell large granular lymphocyte leukemia. Some clones in this sample may be carry-over from other donors' samples.

This clone was seen only once. Written as DNA, the CDR3 is TGTGCCAGCAGAAAACCCGATAACTACGAGCAGTACTTC. Protein product: CASRKPDNYEQYF. This chain connects TRBV6-5 to TRBJ2-7; D unclear. This CDR3 contains 13 residues. From germline, CDR1 is MNHEY and CDR2 SVGAGI. V lost 6 bases, J lost 3 bases, and 12 bases lay in between.

This clone was observed a few times. The chain joins TRBV19 to TRBJ2-7, with D hard to call. Per the germline V gene, CDR1 is LNHDA and CDR2 is SQIVND (reference sequence). The CDR3 runs 14 residues. The V end lost 6 bases, the J end lost 3 bases, and 15 bases lay between the germline ends. This CDR3 is CASSLSYTNYEQYF. The CDR3 region has the DNA TGTGCCAGTAGCCTATCGTACACAAACTACGAGCAGTACTTC. The entire variable domain, with the rest obtained from reference TRBV19 and TRBJ2-7, is as follows: DGGITQSPKYLFRKEGQNVTLSCEQNLNHDAMYWYRQDPGQGLRLIYYSQIVNDFQKGDIAEGYSVSREKKESFPLTVTSAQKNPTAFYLCASSLSYTNYEQYFGPGTRLTVT.